The sequence of this T cell receptor (beta chain) was determined in a study of OX40 agonist ivuxolimab in advanced cancers. Overall study findings and caveats: Expanded clones belonging to CD8+ T cells outnumbered, on average, those of CD4+.

The CDR3 extends over 14 amino acids. Trimming took 2 bases from V and 0 from J, leaving 7 bases between them. CDR1 is MNHEY, CDR2 SVGAGI, per germline. Generated by immunoSEQ multiplex PCR, the TCRdb table keeps only in-frame clones and is missing some. This table has 50,000 to 65,000 clones, approximately 83% appearing once. As to this clone: Its cognate antigen is unknown.

J is TRBJ1-1 and V is TRBV6-5, with D hard to call. The sequence derives from an adult with an advanced solid tumor such as melanoma, head and neck, liver or kidney cancer. The sample in question was CD4+ or CD8+ T cells sorted from blood, obtained in a trial of the OX40 agonist ivuxolimab. CDR3 amino acids: CASSYALMNTEAFF. DNA for the CDR3: TGTGCCAGCAGTTACGCACTGATGAACACTGAAGCTTTCTTT.